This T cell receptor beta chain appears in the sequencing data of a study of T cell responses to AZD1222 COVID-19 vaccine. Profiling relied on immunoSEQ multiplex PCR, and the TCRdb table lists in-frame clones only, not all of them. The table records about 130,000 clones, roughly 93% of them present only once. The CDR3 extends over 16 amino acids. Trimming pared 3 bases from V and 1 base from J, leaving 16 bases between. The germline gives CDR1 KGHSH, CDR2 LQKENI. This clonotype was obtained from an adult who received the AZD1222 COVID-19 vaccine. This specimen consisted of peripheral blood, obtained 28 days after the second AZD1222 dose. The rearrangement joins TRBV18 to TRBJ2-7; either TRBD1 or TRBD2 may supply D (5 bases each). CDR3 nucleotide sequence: TGTGCCAGCTCACCGAGTTATCGGGACCGATCCTACGAGCAGTACTTC. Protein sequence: CASSPSYRDRSYEQYF.